Below, 24 T cell receptor beta chains from the same sample are listed, as sequenced in a study of monozygotic twins with inflammatory bowel disease. TCRdb re-analyzed the 5' RACE reads; it lists each CDR3 protein once, without DNA. Its clone listing holds 300,000 to 350,000 distinct CDR3 sequences. Material for sequencing was blood. Source of these receptors: a human donor with ulcerative colitis or Crohn's disease, or a healthy co-twin of an affected twin (not recorded which).

CDR3 protein: CASSLPQGPTDTQYF. The J gene is TRBJ2-3, the V gene TRBV5-1; the TCRdb call, TRBD1, lacks DNA for checking. The length of the CDR3 is 15 residues. In germline, CDR1 is SGHRS, CDR2 YFSETQ. The full variable domain, in which reference TRBV5-1 and TRBJ2-3 provide the parts outside the CDR3, is KAGVTQTPRYLIKTRGQQVTLSCSPISGHRSVSWYQQTPGQGLQFLFEYFSETQRNKGNFPGRFSGRQFSNSRSEMNVSTLELGDSALYLCASSLPQGPTDTQYFGPGTRLTVL.

The chain recombines TRBV27 with TRBJ1-5; TCRdb proposes TRBD1, but this gene call is untestable without DNA. The V gene's germline CDR1 is MNHEY and CDR2 SMNVEV (reference sequence). The CDR3 spans 19 residues. CDR3 residues: CASTLEGSVPENSNQPQHF.

The chain has TRBV25-1 and TRBJ2-7; TCRdb picks TRBD1, but there is no DNA to check that call. CDR1 and CDR2 from the germline V gene are MGHDK and SYGVNS. The CDR3 has 12 residues. The CDR3 loop reads CASRSGTIEQYF.

This chain joins TRBV7-2 and TRBJ2-1; there is no DNA to check the TCRdb D call of TRBD1. This CDR3 spans 11 amino acids. Germline CDR1 SGHTA, CDR2 FQGNSA. The CDR3 loop reads CASSSGTGQFF.

This rearrangement joins TRBV6-6 to TRBJ1-1; TCRdb indicates TRBD1, and absent DNA this call remains unverified. Germline V gene data show CDR1 as MNHNY and CDR2 as SVGAGI (reference sequence). The CDR3 consists of 12 residues. CDR3 region: CASSYWGSEAFF.

The CDR3 spells CASTIGNTEAFF. The chain has TRBV5-4 and TRBJ1-1. From germline, CDR1 is SGHNT and CDR2 YYREEE (reference sequence). The CDR3 spans 12 residues. The whole variable domain, filled in from reference TRBV5-4 and TRBJ1-1, reads ETGVTQSPTHLIKTRGQQVTLRCSSQSGHNTVSWYQQALGQGPQFIFQYYREEENGRGNFPPRFSGLQFPNYSSELNVNALELDDSALYLCASTIGNTEAFFGQGTRLTVV.

This rearrangement joins TRBV4-1 to TRBJ2-1; as DNA is missing, the TRBD2 call by TCRdb cannot be tested. The CDR3 extends over 19 amino acids. In germline, CDR1 is MGHRA, CDR2 YSYEKL. CDR3 sequence reads: CASSQDIVGWGAIKDEQFF.

The chain employs TRBV6-5 and TRBJ1-2; TCRdb's D gene call, TRBD1, goes unchecked for lack of DNA. Germline-derived CDR1 and CDR2 are MNHEY and SVGAGI. The length of the CDR3 is 13 residues. CDR3 amino acids: CASSYGTGNGYTF.

This sequence joins TRBV15 and TRBJ2-2; TCRdb's D gene call, TRBD2, goes unchecked for lack of DNA. CDR1 and CDR2 (germline): LNHNV, YYDKDF (reference sequence). The CDR3 sequence is 17 residues long. This chain's CDR3 is CATSRGIGGPFTGELFF.

V and J are TRBV30 and TRBJ1-6. Germline values: CDR1 GTSNPN, CDR2 SVGIG (reference sequence). CDR3 size: 17 residues. The CDR3 sequence: CAWSLGRTSSYNSPLHF.

This rearrangement joins TRBV6-1 to TRBJ2-5; TCRdb gives TRBD2 as the D gene, but with no DNA this cannot be confirmed. CDR3 length: 16 amino acids. Germline V gives CDR1 MNHNS, CDR2 SASEGT. CDR3 sequence: CASSLLAGVYQETQYF.

The chain has TRBV5-1 and TRBJ2-2; without DNA, the TCRdb call of TRBD1 cannot be checked. The CDR3 totals 17 residues. The germline gives CDR1 SGHRS, CDR2 YFSETQ. This CDR3 is CASSLFLQGANTGELFF. Full variable domain (outside the CDR3, taken from reference TRBV5-1 and TRBJ2-2): KAGVTQTPRYLIKTRGQQVTLSCSPISGHRSVSWYQQTPGQGLQFLFEYFSETQRNKGNFPGRFSGRQFSNSRSEMNVSTLELGDSALYLCASSLFLQGANTGELFFGEGSRLTVL.

The chain joins TRBV4-1 to TRBJ2-7; TCRdb calls TRBD2, which cannot be checked without DNA. Germline V gene lookup returns CDR1 MGHRA and CDR2 YSYEKL. This CDR3 has 15 residues. The CDR3 is CASSQLVKGRHEQYF.

The chain combines TRBV7-9 with TRBJ2-7; TCRdb outputs TRBD1, but without DNA this stays unchecked. The CDR3 is made up of 14 amino acids. CDR1 and CDR2 (germline): SEHNR, FQNEAQ (reference sequence). CDR3: CASSLIGNLYEQYF.

V usage is TRBV20-1 and J usage is TRBJ2-2; TCRdb calls TRBD2, which cannot be checked without DNA. The germline V gene encodes CDR1 DFQATT and CDR2 SNEGSKA (reference sequence). CDR3 length: 15 residues. The CDR3 loop reads CSARDPGPSPGELFF.

V gene TRBV9 combines with J gene TRBJ2-5. This CDR3 region has 15 residues. The V gene's germline CDR1 is SGDLS and CDR2 YYNGEE. CDR3 region: CASSVGSGPRETQYF.

J is TRBJ2-3 and V is TRBV7-9; the D call from TCRdb, TRBD2, cannot be confirmed without DNA. There are 16 residues in the CDR3. Germline V lookup: CDR1 SEHNR, CDR2 FQNEAQ (reference sequence). CDR3 sequence reads: CASSSPTSGTTDTQYF.

The J gene is TRBJ2-3, the V gene TRBV7-9; TCRdb's assignment of TRBD1 cannot be checked, as there is no DNA. The CDR3 extends over 14 amino acids. The germline V gene encodes CDR1 SEHNR and CDR2 FQNEAQ (reference sequence). CDR3 in amino acids: CASSHRVGTDTQYF.

The chain couples TRBV12-3 or TRBV12-4 to TRBJ1-5; the D gene TCRdb calls, TRBD1, cannot be checked with no DNA. There are 13 residues in the CDR3. The CDR3 region is CASSLSGTGKKHF.

This chain links TRBV5-4 with TRBJ1-2. The CDR3 covers 16 residues. CDR1 is SGHNT and CDR2 is YYREEE in the germline V gene (reference sequence). The CDR3 spells CASSLAEDGSAYGYTF.

The V and J genes are TRBV24-1 and TRBJ2-3; no DNA is available, so the TRBD1 call from TCRdb remains unchecked. CDR1 KGHDR and CDR2 SFDVKD come from the germline V gene. This CDR3 contains 15 residues. The CDR3 is CATSDQGHPTDTQYF.

The chain has TRBV5-1 and TRBJ1-5. Looked up from germline, CDR1 is SGHRS and CDR2 is YFSETQ. The length of the CDR3 is 15 residues. CDR3 region: CASSPSTGSNQPQHF.

The chain has TRBV5-6 and TRBJ2-2; TCRdb gives TRBD2 as the D gene, but with no DNA this cannot be confirmed. Germline assignment: CDR1 SGHDT and CDR2 YYEEEE. The CDR3 has 16 residues. This chain's CDR3 is CASSLRTSGLTGELFF.

CDR3 sequence reads: CASSHPGTTAGNTIYF. V and J are TRBV4-1 and TRBJ1-3; TCRdb's D gene call, TRBD1, goes unchecked for lack of DNA. Germline V gene sequence: CDR1 MGHRA, CDR2 YSYEKL. This CDR3 contains 16 residues.